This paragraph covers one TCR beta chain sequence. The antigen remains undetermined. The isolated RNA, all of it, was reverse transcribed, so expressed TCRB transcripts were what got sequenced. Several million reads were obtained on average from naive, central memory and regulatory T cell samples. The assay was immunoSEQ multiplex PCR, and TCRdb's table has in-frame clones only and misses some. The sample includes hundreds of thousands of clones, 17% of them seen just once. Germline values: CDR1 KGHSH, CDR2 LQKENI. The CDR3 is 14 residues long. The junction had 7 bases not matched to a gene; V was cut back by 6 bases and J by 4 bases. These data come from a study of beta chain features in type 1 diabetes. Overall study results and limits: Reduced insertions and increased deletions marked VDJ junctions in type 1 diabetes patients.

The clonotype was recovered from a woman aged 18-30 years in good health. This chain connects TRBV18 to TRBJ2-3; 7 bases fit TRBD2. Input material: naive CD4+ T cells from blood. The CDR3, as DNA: TGTGCCAGCTCGGCCCCGGCGGGAGCAGATACGCAGTATTTT. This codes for CASSAPAGADTQYF.